This is a list of T cell receptor beta chains from one sample in a study of read filtering for tumor transcriptome and immune sequencing. TCRdb re-analysed the reads in MiXCR, keeping a single row per CDR3 protein. Of around 65,000 distinct CDR3 sequences in the sample, roughly a fifth were seen once. The sequencing input was a population of CD138-negative cells sorted from bone marrow. The receptors here all came from a donor at least 40 years old with multiple myeloma. Both conserved end residues are part of each CDR3. The D gene is left open where the match is weak. Only part of the rows carry a size: once, few, many, or a class if the clone is expanded.

D,J,V,size,CDR3,DNA
NA,TRBJ2-7,TRBV2,NA,CAGSVMGASYEQYF,TGTGCTGGCAGTGTTATGGGAGCCTCCTACGAGCAGTACTTC
NA,TRBJ2-2,TRBV20-1,many,CSATETTAYTGELFF,TGCAGTGCTACCGAGACTACGGCATACACCGGGGAGCTGTTTTTT
NA,TRBJ2-7,TRBV5-1,many,CASSRTQEFSYEQYF,TGCGCCAGCAGCAGAACGCAGGAATTCTCCTACGAGCAGTACTTC
NA,TRBJ2-7,TRBV29-1,NA,CNARDTFRYVQYF,TGCAACGCCCGGGACACATTTCGTTACGTGCAGTACTTC
TRBD1,TRBJ1-5,TRBV6-2/TRBV6-3,many,CASSGTGGGQPQHF,TGTGCCAGCAGCGGGACAGGGGGAGGTCAGCCCCAGCATTTT
TRBD1,TRBJ2-7,TRBV28,many,CASSRQGAGSEQYF,TGTGCCAGCAGTCGACAGGGGGCGGGCAGCGAGCAGTACTTC
TRBD1,TRBJ2-7,TRBV20-1,many,CSAIPGTDSSYEQYF,TGCAGTGCCATTCCCGGGACAGACAGCTCCTACGAGCAGTACTTC
NA,TRBJ2-2,TRBV11-3,many,CASSPWAGGSTNTGELFF,TGTGCCAGCAGCCCGTGGGCAGGAGGGTCGACGAACACCGGGGAGCTGTTTTTT
TRBD1,TRBJ2-7,TRBV6-6,many,CASSYGQGVSKQYF,TGTGCCAGCAGTTACGGACAGGGGGTAAGCAAGCAGTACTTC
TRBD2,TRBJ2-1,TRBV5-1,many,CASSLVGGLEGEQFF,TGCGCCAGCAGCTTGGTAGGGGGACTAGAAGGTGAGCAGTTCTTC
NA,TRBJ1-4,TRBV28,many,CASSPTGAGKKLFF,TGTGCCAGCAGCCCGACGGGGGCTGGGAAAAAACTGTTTTTT
NA,TRBJ1-2,TRBV2,NA,CASRPGGGYTF,TGTGCCAGCAGGCCAGGAGGAGGCTACACCTTC
TRBD1,TRBJ2-1,TRBV24-1,many,CATSPPGQVGTNEQFF,TGTGCCACCAGCCCCCCCGGACAGGTGGGCACCAATGAGCAGTTCTTC
NA,TRBJ1-4,TRBV5-5,NA,CASSLGGPNEKLFF,TGTGCCAGCAGTCTGGGGGGTCCAAATGAAAAACTGTTTTTT
NA,TRBJ1-2,TRBV20-1,many,CSARDRQTNYGYTF,TGCAGTGCTAGAGATCGGCAGACAAACTATGGCTACACCTTC
NA,TRBJ1-2,TRBV7-3,many,CASFHGYTF,TGTGCCAGCTTTCATGGCTACACCTTC
NA,TRBJ1-5,TRBV7-2,few,CASSLYNSNQPQHF,TGTGCCAGCAGCTTATACAATAGCAATCAGCCCCAGCATTTT
NA,TRBJ2-2,TRBV9,NA,CASSVEVAKSGELSF,TGTGCCAGCAGCGTAGAGGTGGCCAAATCCGGGGAGCTGTCTTTT
NA,TRBJ2-1,TRBV19,many,CASSMRGVWNEQFF,TGTGCCAGTAGTATGCGCGGGGTGTGGAATGAGCAGTTCTTC
NA,TRBJ2-7,TRBV6-2/TRBV6-3,many,CASSGTGKSSYEQYF,TGTGCCAGCAGTGGTACAGGGAAAAGCTCCTACGAGCAGTACTTC
NA,TRBJ2-5,TRBV15,many,CATSRTVQETQYF,TGTGCCACCAGCAGGACAGTCCAAGAGACCCAGTACTTC
NA,TRBJ2-6,TRBV20-1,many,CSARRGRDSGANVLTF,TGCAGTGCTAGAAGAGGCAGGGACTCTGGGGCCAACGTCCTGACTTTC
TRBD2,TRBJ2-1,TRBV24-1,many,CATSEITASGSSYNEQFF,TGTGCCACCAGTGAGATTACCGCTAGCGGGAGCTCCTACAATGAGCAGTTCTTC
NA,TRBJ1-4,TRBV20-1,many,CSARMDSAREKLFF,TGCAGTGCCCGAATGGACAGCGCTAGGGAAAAACTGTTTTTT
NA,TRBJ2-7,TRBV6-5,many,CASSYSKYGAEQYF,TGTGCCAGCAGTTACTCGAAATACGGGGCCGAGCAGTACTTC
NA,TRBJ1-1,TRBV11-2,NA,CASSLRRGDTEAFF,TGTGCCAGCAGCTTGAGGAGGGGGGACACTGAAGCTTTCTTT
NA,TRBJ1-2,TRBV27,few,CASRLRSVVERSYGYTF,TGTGCCAGCAGGCTAAGGAGCGTGGTGGAACGTAGCTATGGCTACACCTTC
NA,TRBJ2-3,TRBV19,NA,CASRDIRTDTQYF,TGTGCCAGTAGGGACATTCGCACAGATACGCAGTATTTT
NA,TRBJ1-2,TRBV20-1,many,CSARGQGVDGYTF,TGCAGTGCTAGAGGCCAAGGGGTAGATGGCTACACCTTC
NA,TRBJ1-2,TRBV27,NA,CASSPLGGEDYGYTF,TGTGCCAGCAGTCCCCTTGGAGGGGAGGACTATGGCTACACCTTC
TRBD1,TRBJ1-1,TRBV5-1,many,CASSFQGAGTEAFF,TGCGCCAGCAGCTTTCAGGGGGCGGGCACTGAAGCTTTCTTT
NA,TRBJ1-4,TRBV5-1,many,CASSGSLNEKLFF,TGCGCCAGCTCGGGCAGTCTAAATGAAAAACTGTTTTTT
NA,TRBJ2-1,TRBV29-1,many,CSVASVEQFF,TGCAGCGTCGCTAGTGTTGAGCAGTTCTTC
NA,TRBJ2-2,TRBV29-1,many,CSVETRNTGELFF,TGCAGCGTTGAGACGCGTAACACCGGGGAGCTGTTTTTT
NA,TRBJ1-1,TRBV7-9,NA,CASSLGDGTRTEAFF,TGTGCCAGCAGCTTAGGGGACGGGACCCGCACTGAAGCTTTCTTT
TRBD1,TRBJ2-7,TRBV5-4,many,CASSFGQDEQYF,TGTGCCAGCAGCTTCGGACAGGACGAGCAGTACTTC
NA,TRBJ1-3,TRBV5-1,NA,CASSRGLISGNTIYF,TGCGCCAGCAGCCGGGGACTGATCTCTGGAAACACCATATATTTT
NA,TRBJ2-3,TRBV7-8,once,CASIFGQSTDTQYF,TGTGCCAGCATTTTTGGACAAAGCACAGATACGCAGTATTTT
NA,TRBJ2-6,TRBV6-2/TRBV6-3,many,CASGERETGANVLTF,TGTGCCAGCGGTGAACGGGAGACTGGGGCCAACGTCCTGACTTTC
NA,TRBJ2-5,TRBV28,NA,CASSTIPPAGETQYF,TGTGCCAGCAGTACCATCCCCCCGGCCGGGGAGACCCAGTACTTC
TRBD1,TRBJ2-1,TRBV19,many,CASSLSGGLYNEQFF,TGTGCCAGCAGTCTTTCAGGGGGATTGTACAATGAGCAGTTCTTC
NA,TRBJ2-5,TRBV11-1,many,CASSSVRGRETQYF,TGTGCCAGCAGCTCGGTCCGGGGGAGGGAGACCCAGTACTTC
NA,TRBJ1-5,TRBV7-3,NA,CASSPDRDQPQHF,TGTGCCAGCAGCCCCGACAGAGATCAGCCCCAGCATTTT
TRBD2,TRBJ2-1,TRBV5-1,many,CASSFGSGRYEQFF,TGCGCCAGCAGCTTTGGTAGCGGGAGGTATGAGCAGTTCTTC
TRBD1,TRBJ2-7,TRBV7-9,NA,CASRFQGQAKYEQYF,TGTGCCAGCAGATTCCAGGGACAGGCGAAATACGAGCAGTACTTC
TRBD1,TRBJ2-3,TRBV12-3/TRBV12-4,many,CASSPALGQITDTQYF,TGTGCCAGCAGTCCCGCCCTGGGACAGATCACAGATACGCAGTATTTT
NA,TRBJ1-5,TRBV5-5,many,CASSHPGQPQHF,TGTGCCAGCAGCCACCCGGGGCAGCCCCAGCATTTT
NA,TRBJ1-2,TRBV28,many,CASRQTVTNGYTF,TGTGCCAGCAGACAGACGGTAACTAATGGCTACACCTTC
NA,TRBJ1-5,TRBV20-1,many,CSARRPGVQPQHF,TGCAGTGCTAGGAGGCCGGGGGTTCAGCCCCAGCATTTT
NA,TRBJ1-5,TRBV7-2,NA,CASSLATTFRPQHF,TGTGCCAGCAGCTTAGCTACAACTTTTCGGCCCCAGCATTTT
NA,TRBJ1-5,TRBV6-6,NA,CASSPTRTRQPQHF,TGTGCCAGCAGTCCCACCCGGACAAGGCAGCCCCAGCATTTT
TRBD1,TRBJ1-6,TRBV5-6,many,CASSPAFRTGSSPLHF,TGTGCCAGCAGCCCCGCTTTCCGGACAGGGAGTTCACCCCTCCACTTT